These 14 T cell receptor beta chains originate from one sample sequenced in a study of technical replicates of blood from a handful of donors. TCRdb keeps only in-frame clones here, not all; method: immunoSEQ multiplex PCR. The sample includes about 88,000 clones, around 94% of them seen just once. Sequenced sample: T cells isolated from PBMCs. All receptors derive from a human donor in good health.

The chain links TRBV4-1 to TRBJ1-5; maybe TRBD1 (6 bases). The CDR3 totals 14 residues. From germline, CDR1 is MGHRA and CDR2 YSYEKL. The ends were cut back, 3 bases at V and 6 bases at J, with 12 bases in the middle. This chain's CDR3 is CASSQRGKGQPQHF. CDR3 nucleotides: TGCGCCAGCAGCCAGAGGGGGAAGGGTCAGCCCCAGCATTTT.

This rearrangement joins TRBV2 to TRBJ2-7, with 7 bases lining up with TRBD1. V shed 1 base and J 6 bases; nucleotides not matched to a gene: 6. This CDR3 contains 14 residues. Germline V CDR1 and CDR2: SNHLY, FYNNEI. CDR3 amino acids: CASSEGVGTAEQYF. In nucleotides, the CDR3 is TGTGCCAGCAGTGAAGGAGTCGGGACAGCCGAGCAGTACTTC.

This clone was recorded once. This CDR3 reads CASSPGVGIPNEQFF. The CDR3 DNA reads as TGTGCCAGCAGCCCCGGCGTCGGGATACCTAATGAGCAGTTCTTC. The chain couples TRBV5-6 to TRBJ2-1, with D possibly TRBD2 on 5 matching bases. The germline gives CDR1 SGHDT, CDR2 YYEEEE. The CDR3 is 15 amino acids. The V end lost 4 bases, the J end lost 7 bases, and 18 bases lay between the germline ends.

The rearrangement links TRBV11-2 to TRBJ1-2, with D possibly TRBD1 on 5 matching bases. The germline CDR1 and CDR2 sequences are SGHAT and FQNNGV. Trimming left V 6 bases short and J 3 bases short, with 14 bases between. The CDR3 totals 14 residues. CDR3 loop: CASSGTSPYYGYTF. The CDR3 DNA is TGTGCCAGCAGTGGGACTTCCCCCTACTATGGCTACACCTTC.

The chain recombines TRBV7-9 with TRBJ2-1; TRBD2 matches at 12 bases. The J segment lost 8 bases and the V segment lost 5 bases, leaving 10 bases of the junction unmatched. Germline CDR1 is SEHNR and CDR2 is FQNEAQ (reference sequence). The CDR3 has 16 amino acids. Here the CDR3 DNA reads TGTGCCAGCAGCCCCTTGGGACTAGCGGGTTTGGATGAGCAGTTCTTC. Translation gives CASSPLGLAGLDEQFF.

The chain uses TRBV5-1 and TRBJ2-2, with TRBD2 matching over 8 bases. Germline lookup yields CDR1 SGHRS and CDR2 YFSETQ. The V gene end was trimmed by 4 bases and the J gene end by 5 bases; junction bases not matched to a gene: 7. CDR3 length: 15 amino acids. Written as DNA, the CDR3 is TGCGCCAGCAGCAGTCGGGAGGGAGCAACCGGGGAGCTGTTTTTT. This codes for CASSSREGATGELFF.

The chain joins TRBV28 to TRBJ2-7; 8 bases align to TRBD2. V was clipped by 6 bases and J by 2 bases; unmatched bases: 6. This CDR3 contains 14 residues. Germline V CDR1 and CDR2: MDHEN, SYDVKM. CDR3 DNA: TGTGCCAGCAGAGCGGGAGTCAGAACCTACGAGCAGTACTTC. Translating gives CASRAGVRTYEQYF.

The chain uses TRBV7-6 and TRBJ2-7; D is perhaps TRBD2 (5 bases). The germline V gene encodes CDR1 SGHVS and CDR2 FNYEAQ. Trimming stripped 4 bases from V and 4 bases from J, with 11 bases between. This CDR3 is built from 13 residues. The CDR3 spells CASSSDSRYEQYF. In DNA, the CDR3 is TGTGCCAGCAGCTCGGACTCAAGATACGAGCAGTACTTC. The variable domain in full, completed from reference TRBV7-6 and TRBJ2-7, reads GAGVSQSPRYKVTKRGQDVALRCDPISGHVSLYWYRQALGQGPEFLTYFNYEAQQDKSGLPNDRFSAERPEGSISTLTIQRTEQRDSAMYRCASSSDSRYEQYFGPGTRLTVT.

This chain links TRBV6-6 with TRBJ1-2; 8 positions match TRBD1. The CDR3 runs to 13 residues. V was pared by 8 bases and J by 9 bases, with 11 bases of the junction left unmatched. The germline V gene has CDR1 MNHNY and CDR2 SVGAGI (reference sequence). The CDR3 sequence: CASDDRDRNCYTF. CDR3 DNA: TGTGCCAGCGATGACCGGGACAGGAATTGCTACACCTTC.

The chain uses TRBV30 and TRBJ1-5; TRBD1 might be the D (5 bases). Germline CDR1 is GTSNPN and CDR2 is SVGIG (reference sequence). V was shortened by 3 bases and J by 2 bases, with 14 bases between the two germline ends. The CDR3 is made up of 15 amino acids. This CDR3 is CAWRGLGVGNQPQHF. DNA for the CDR3: TGTGCCTGGAGGGGTTTAGGGGTCGGCAATCAGCCCCAGCATTTT.

As concerns this clone: An end of the junction differs from the germline gene, which may be a read error. This chain links TRBV2 with TRBJ1-5; D unresolved. In germline, CDR1 is SNHLY, CDR2 FYNNEI. This CDR3 is built from 15 residues. The CDR3 region is CASSGTSSSHQPQHF. The CDR3 nucleotides are TGTGCCAGCAGTGGAACATCCAGTAGCCATCAGCCCCAGCATTTT.

This clone was seen a few times. The V gene is TRBV9, the J gene TRBJ2-5; 7 nucleotides line up with TRBD2. The V gene end was trimmed by 0 bases and the J gene end by 1 base; junction bases not matched to a gene: 0. Germline CDR1 SGDLS, CDR2 YYNGEE. There are 14 residues in the CDR3. This CDR3 is CASSVAGGQETQYF. DNA of the CDR3: TGTGCCAGCAGCGTAGCGGGGGGCCAAGAGACCCAGTACTTC.

This sequence joins TRBV13 and TRBJ2-5, with 12 bases aligning to TRBD2. CDR3 length: 18 residues. The germline V gene encodes CDR1 PRHDT and CDR2 FYEKMQ (reference sequence). V was clipped by 0 bases and J by 4 bases; unmatched bases: 9. The CDR3 DNA sequence: TGTGCCAGCAGCTTAGGGACTAGCGGGAGCGCCCTTCCAGAGACCCAGTACTTC. The encoded protein is CASSLGTSGSALPETQYF. The variable domain in full, completed from reference TRBV13 and TRBJ2-5, reads AAGVIQSPRHLIKEKRETATLKCYPIPRHDTVYWYQQGPGQDPQFLISFYEKMQSDKGSIPDRFSAQQFSDYHSELNMSSLELGDSALYFCASSLGTSGSALPETQYFGPGTRLLVL.

The chain uses TRBV19 and TRBJ1-2; TRBD1 matches 7 bases. This CDR3 comprises 17 residues. CDR1 LNHDA and CDR2 SQIVND come from the germline V gene (reference sequence). J was trimmed by 4 bases and V by 4 bases; bases with no gene match: 15. The CDR3 DNA sequence: TGTGCCAGTAGTACCCCCGGCTACCCGGGACAGAGCTATGGCTACACCTTC. Translation gives CASSTPGYPGQSYGYTF.